What follows is one T cell receptor (beta chain) and its context. The antigen is not known. This sample is part of a study of T cells in Graves' hyperthyroidism and ophthalmopathy. Study information: Specimen type is peripheral blood, collected at initial diagnosis prior to any treatment.

The TCR beta CDR3 regions underwent amplification using RNA transcripts as the source. HTBI primers drove first-round RT-PCR of the TCR CDR3. TCRdb ran MiXCR on the multiplex PCR reads and lists one entry per CDR3 protein. Found here are over 300,000 distinct CDR3 sequences, approximately 14% of them singletons; the top ten hold approximately 10%. Study-level findings and limits: Most thyroid clonotypes expanded above 0.001 appeared in blood too. Model predictions of ophthalmopathy came a median about six months before onset.

Per germline, CDR1 MDHEN and CDR2 SYDVKM. Trimming took off 4 bases at V and 4 bases at J, with 16 bases between the two ends. CDR3 length equals 15 residues. The V call is TRBV28, the J call TRBJ1-1; no firm D call. The sequenced sample was blood. The origin of this receptor is a woman aged 60-75 years with Graves' hyperthyroidism. This chain's CDR3 is CASSYIHLVGTEAFF. The DNA of the CDR3 is TGTGCCAGCAGTTATATCCATCTGGTTGGCACTGAAGCTTTCTTT.